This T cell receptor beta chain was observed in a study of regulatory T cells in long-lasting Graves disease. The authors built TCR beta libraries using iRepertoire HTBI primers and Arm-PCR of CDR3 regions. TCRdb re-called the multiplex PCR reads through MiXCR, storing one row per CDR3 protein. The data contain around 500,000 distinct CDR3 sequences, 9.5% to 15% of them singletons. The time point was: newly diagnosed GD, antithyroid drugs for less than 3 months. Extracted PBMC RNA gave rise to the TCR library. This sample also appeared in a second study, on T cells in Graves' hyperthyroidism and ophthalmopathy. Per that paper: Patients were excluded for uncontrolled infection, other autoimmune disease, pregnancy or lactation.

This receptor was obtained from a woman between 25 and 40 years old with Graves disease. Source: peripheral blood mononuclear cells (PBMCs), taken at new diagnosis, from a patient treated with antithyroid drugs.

In nucleotides, the CDR3 is TGTGCCAGCAGAGAGACACAGGGTCAGCCTATAGGGGATACGCAGTATTTT. Encoded protein: CASRETQGQPIGDTQYF. This chain connects TRBV9 to TRBJ2-3; D is perhaps TRBD1 (6 bases). CDR3 size: 17 residues. From germline, CDR1 is SGDLS and CDR2 YYNGEE. V lost 5 bases and J lost 6, with 25 bases in between.